The next 25 T cell receptor beta chains were all read from a single sample in a study of cytomegalovirus exposure and HLA in healthy donors. The PCR employed 60 Vbeta primers together with 13 Jbeta primers. The method was immunoSEQ multiplex PCR; TCRdb's version includes in-frame clones alone and lacks a portion of them. In the table there are fewer than 200,000 clones, approximately 78% of which are singletons. What was sequenced was PBMCs. The receptors derive from a girl aged 2-10 years in good health and CMV-seropositive.

This clone was seen just once. The chain employs TRBV18 and TRBJ2-7, with 9 bases identical to TRBD1. CDR3 length: 14 amino acids. Germline CDR1 and CDR2: KGHSH and LQKENI. Losses at the gene ends were 3 bases for V and 3 bases for J; bases not matched to a gene: 3. In nucleotides, the CDR3 is TGTGCCAGCTCACCGGGACAGGGAGACTACGAGCAGTACTTC. Translation: CASSPGQGDYEQYF.

This clone was counted between two and nine times. The J gene is TRBJ1-2, the V gene TRBV2, with D unresolved. CDR3 size: 13 residues. Germline V gene sequence: CDR1 SNHLY, CDR2 FYNNEI. V gave up 1 base and J gave up 3 bases, with 6 bases separating them. CDR3 protein: CASSEGQDYGYTF. The CDR3 coding sequence is TGTGCCAGCAGTGAAGGGCAGGACTATGGCTACACCTTC.

This chain uses TRBV7-9 with TRBJ2-7; TRBD2 is a possible D gene (6 bases). CDR3 size: 13 residues. Trimming left V 7 bases short and J 6 bases short, with 16 bases between. Germline-derived CDR1 and CDR2 are SEHNR and FQNEAQ (reference sequence). The CDR3 bases are TGTGCCAGCACCCCCCAGTTGGGGGGCGAGCAGTACTTC. It codes for CASTPQLGGEQYF. The full variable domain, its missing parts supplied by reference TRBV7-9 and TRBJ2-7, is DTGVSQNPRHKITKRGQNVTFRCDPISEHNRLYWYRQTLGQGPEFLTYFQNEAQLEKSRLLSDRFSAERPKGSFSTLEIQRTEQGDSAMYLCASTPQLGGEQYFGPGTRLTVT.

J is TRBJ2-2 and V is TRBV7-8; 9 positions agree with TRBD1. This CDR3 region has 16 residues. Germline CDR1 reads SGHVS; CDR2 reads FQNEAQ. Germline trimming cut 2 bases from V and 4 bases from J; bases unmatched to any gene: 5. The CDR3 here is CASSLRTGVGTGELFF. The CDR3 nucleotides are TGTGCCAGCAGCTTACGGACAGGGGTTGGCACCGGGGAGCTGTTTTTT.

This clone was counted only a few times. CDR3 protein: CASGIWTGGYGYTF. CDR3 DNA sequence: TGTGCCAGCGGGATATGGACAGGGGGCTATGGCTACACCTTC. The chain is built from TRBV5-4 and TRBJ1-2; 10 bases agree with TRBD1. The trim removed 7 bases at V and 4 bases at J, leaving 7 bases unmatched. The CDR3 sequence is 14 residues long. The germline CDR1 and CDR2 sequences are SGHNT and YYREEE (reference sequence).

The chain recombines TRBV11-3 with TRBJ2-1; no clear D. This CDR3 has 15 residues. CDR1 and CDR2 from the germline V gene are SGHNT and YENEEA. V gave up 0 bases and J gave up 10 bases, with 16 bases separating them. The CDR3 nucleotides read TGTGCCAGCAGCTTAGAGGTAGACACCCCCGGAGAGCAGTTCTTC. This codes for CASSLEVDTPGEQFF.

V is TRBV4-1 and J is TRBJ2-7, with TRBD1 matching 8 bases. Trimming at V came to 0 bases and at J to 2 bases, leaving 12 bases not matched to a gene. In germline, CDR1 is MGHRA, CDR2 YSYEKL. This CDR3 region has 18 residues. The CDR3 loop is CASSQDNRNRGFPYEQYF. The CDR3 coding sequence is TGCGCCAGCAGCCAAGATAATCGGAACAGGGGGTTCCCCTACGAGCAGTACTTC.

The chain has TRBV5-4 and TRBJ2-3; possible D gene TRBD2, 5 bases. V gave up 1 base and J gave up 0 bases, with 9 bases separating them. The CDR3 loop spans 15 amino acids. Per the germline V gene, CDR1 is SGHNT and CDR2 is YYREEE (reference sequence). CDR3 loop: CASSLQRHSTDTQYF. The DNA of the CDR3 is TGTGCCAGCAGCTTGCAGCGGCATAGCACAGATACGCAGTATTTT.

This clone was counted once. The chain recombines TRBV10-2 with TRBJ2-7; D gene unclear. The germline V and J ends were trimmed by 6 bases and 3 bases, with 15 bases remaining between them. Germline lookup yields CDR1 WSHSY and CDR2 SAAADI. The CDR3 extends over 14 amino acids. CDR3 loop: CASRTSTYSYEQYF. CDR3 bases: TGCGCCAGCAGGACCTCGACCTACAGCTACGAGCAGTACTTC.

The gene calls are TRBV12-1 and TRBJ2-3; TRBD2 is the table's D call and was not checked against the DNA. TRBV12-1 is a pseudogene. The CDR3 has 16 amino acids. CDR3 loop: CASSHPTSGNPDTQYF. The CDR3 DNA reads as TGTGCCAGCAGCCATCCGACTAGCGGGAACCCAGATACGCAGTATTTT.

The chain couples TRBV23-1 to TRBJ1-1; D unresolved. TRBV23-1 is filed as an ORF, its function uncertain. V lost 1 base and J lost 4, with 16 bases in between. The CDR3 totals 16 residues. The CDR3 DNA reads TGCGCCAGCAGTCAATTTGGGAGGGTACGGGGCACTGAAGCTTTCTTT. Translating gives CASSQFGRVRGTEAFF.

This clone was counted a single time. The chain is built from TRBV7-9 and TRBJ2-4, with D unresolved. The V end was cut by 4 bases, the J end by 3 bases, with 4 bases between. The germline gives CDR1 SEHNR, CDR2 FQNEAQ (reference sequence). The CDR3 is made up of 12 amino acids. CDR3 sequence reads: CASSSGKNIQYF. As DNA, the CDR3 is TGTGCCAGCAGCTCGGGCAAAAACATTCAGTACTTC.

This clone was picked up a small number of times. The chain links TRBV2 to TRBJ2-7, with 7 bases aligning to TRBD1. Germline V gene lookup returns CDR1 SNHLY and CDR2 FYNNEI. There are 13 residues in the CDR3. CDR3 in DNA: TGTGCGGACTCGACAGGGTCAGCCTACGAGCAGTACTTC. Its translation: CADSTGSAYEQYF.

This clone was counted between two and nine times. The V and J genes are TRBV19 and TRBJ2-7; 9 bases align to TRBD1. V dropped 6 bases and J dropped 5; count of bases not matched to a gene: 11. The germline V gene encodes CDR1 LNHDA and CDR2 SQIVND (reference sequence). The CDR3 length is 15 residues. The CDR3 sequence: CASRNRDRARDEQYF. The CDR3 nucleotides read TGTGCCAGTAGAAACCGGGACAGGGCGAGGGACGAGCAGTACTTC. Looking up the rest from reference TRBV19 and TRBJ2-7 gives the full variable domain: DGGITQSPKYLFRKEGQNVTLSCEQNLNHDAMYWYRQDPGQGLRLIYYSQIVNDFQKGDIAEGYSVSREKKESFPLTVTSAQKNPTAFYLCASRNRDRARDEQYFGPGTRLTVT.

This clone was seen a single time. The chain uses TRBV28 and TRBJ1-4, with D uncertain. V lost 8 bases and J lost 4, with 11 bases in between. Germline CDR1 reads MDHEN; CDR2 reads SYDVKM. CDR3 size: 13 residues. DNA of the CDR3: TGTGCCAGCGTCGACACCTTTAATGAAAAACTGTTTTTT. Its translation: CASVDTFNEKLFF.

This chain links TRBV30 with TRBJ1-2; D remains unclear. Germline lookup yields CDR1 GTSNPN and CDR2 SVGIG (reference sequence). CDR3 length: 12 amino acids. Trimming shortened V by 8 bases and J by 8 bases, and 18 bases separated the two germline ends. The CDR3 is CARHSRASGYTF. Written as DNA, the CDR3 is TGTGCCCGACATTCGAGGGCCAGCGGCTACACCTTC. The full variable domain, with the rest looked up from reference TRBV30 and TRBJ1-2, is SQTIHQWPATLVQPVGSPLSLECTVEGTSNPNLYWYRQAAGRGLQLLFYSVGIGQISSEVPQNLSASRPQDRQFILSSKKLLLSDSGFYLCARHSRASGYTFGSGTRLTVV.

This clone was observed a handful of times. The chain combines TRBV15 with TRBJ1-1, with D perhaps matching TRBD1 (6 bases). The CDR3 runs 13 residues. Per the germline V gene, CDR1 is LNHNV and CDR2 is YYDKDF (reference sequence). V shed 1 base and J shed 5 bases, with 8 bases lying between them. The CDR3 DNA reads TGTGCCACCAGCAGAGCAGGGGATACTGAAGCTTTCTTT. Protein product: CATSRAGDTEAFF.

The chain combines TRBV19 with TRBJ1-3, with D perhaps matching TRBD1 (6 bases). The CDR3 has 14 residues. In germline, CDR1 is LNHDA, CDR2 SQIVND (reference sequence). V lost 4 bases, J lost 5 bases, and 12 bases lay in between. The CDR3 DNA reads TGTGCCAGTAGTAGTTGGACAGACCGAAACACCATATATTTT. Amino acids: CASSSWTDRNTIYF.

The V call is TRBV19, the J call TRBJ1-5; D is unclear. The CDR3 is 14 residues long. CDR1 LNHDA and CDR2 SQIVND come from the germline V gene (reference sequence). V was trimmed by 9 bases and J by 1 base, leaving 13 bases between them. CDR3 coding DNA: TGTGCCAGCCGTTCGGGTCTCAGCAATCAGCCCCAGCATTTT. Its protein is CASRSGLSNQPQHF.

This chain joins TRBV6-6 and TRBJ2-5; D perhaps matches TRBD2 (5 bases). The V end lost 11 bases, the J end lost 14 bases, and 18 bases lay between the germline ends. The V gene's germline CDR1 is MNHNY and CDR2 SVGAGI (reference sequence). This CDR3 has 10 residues. The CDR3 loop is CAVEHGVTYF. CDR3 nucleotide sequence: TGTGCCGTGGAGCACGGGGTAACATACTTC.

The chain uses TRBV30 and TRBJ1-1, with D hard to call. This CDR3 has 13 amino acids. The V end was cut by 3 bases, the J end by 1 base, with 9 bases between. Germline V gene lookup returns CDR1 GTSNPN and CDR2 SVGIG (reference sequence). The CDR3 nucleotides read TGTGCCTGGAGATCACGGGGGAACACTGAAGCTTTCTTT. Amino acid sequence: CAWRSRGNTEAFF.

The J gene is TRBJ2-5, the V gene TRBV2, with 7 bases lining up with TRBD2. Germline CDR1 SNHLY, CDR2 FYNNEI. CDR3 size: 16 residues. The ends lost 11 bases at V and 5 bases at J; junction bases unmatched: 20. CDR3 coding DNA: TGTGCCGCAAGCCGGGACTACATCGTTATGGTGGAGACCCAGTACTTC. Protein sequence: CAASRDYIVMVETQYF.

This clone occurred a few times. The chain joins TRBV6-5 to TRBJ2-7; D perhaps matches TRBD2 (6 bases). The CDR3 consists of 14 residues. The V gene's germline CDR1 is MNHEY and CDR2 SVGAGI. V lost 0 bases and J 0 bases, leaving 6 bases between the germline ends. CDR3 DNA sequence: TGTGCCAGCAGTTACTCCGGGAGCTCCTACGAGCAGTACTTC. As protein: CASSYSGSSYEQYF.

The chain is built from TRBV6-1 and TRBJ2-7, with 7 bases lining up with TRBD2. This CDR3 region has 15 residues. Germline values: CDR1 MNHNS, CDR2 SASEGT. With V trimmed by 4 bases and J by 0 bases, 6 bases remained unmatched. The CDR3 nucleotides are TGTGCCAGCAGTGTCAGGCGGGACTACTCCTACGAGCAGTACTTC. Amino acid sequence: CASSVRRDYSYEQYF.

This chain links TRBV29-1 with TRBJ2-3, with 9 bases fitting TRBD1. The CDR3 is 15 amino acids. Germline V CDR1 and CDR2: SQVTM, ANQGSEA. J was trimmed by 4 bases and V by 5 bases; bases with no gene match: 10. The chain's CDR3 is CSVHRTGADADTQYF. The CDR3 DNA follows: TGCAGCGTTCACAGGACAGGGGCCGACGCAGATACGCAGTATTTT.